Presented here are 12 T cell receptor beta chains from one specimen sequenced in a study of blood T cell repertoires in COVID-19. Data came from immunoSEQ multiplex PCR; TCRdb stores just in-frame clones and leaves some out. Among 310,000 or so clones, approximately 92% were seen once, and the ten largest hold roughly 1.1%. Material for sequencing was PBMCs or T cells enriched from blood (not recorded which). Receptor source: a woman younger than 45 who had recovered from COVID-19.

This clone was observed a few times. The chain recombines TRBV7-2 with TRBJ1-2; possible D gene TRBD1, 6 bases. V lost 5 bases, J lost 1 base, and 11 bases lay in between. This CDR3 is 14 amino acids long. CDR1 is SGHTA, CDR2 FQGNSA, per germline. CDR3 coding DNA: TGTGCCAGCAGCCCCGACAGGAATAACTATGGCTACACCTTC. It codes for CASSPDRNNYGYTF.

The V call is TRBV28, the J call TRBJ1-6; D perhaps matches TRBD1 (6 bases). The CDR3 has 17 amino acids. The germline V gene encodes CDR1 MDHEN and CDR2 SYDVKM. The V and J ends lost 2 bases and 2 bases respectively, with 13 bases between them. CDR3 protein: CASSLPQGLAYNSPLHF. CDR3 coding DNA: TGTGCCAGCAGTTTACCCCAGGGGTTGGCCTATAATTCACCCCTCCACTTT.

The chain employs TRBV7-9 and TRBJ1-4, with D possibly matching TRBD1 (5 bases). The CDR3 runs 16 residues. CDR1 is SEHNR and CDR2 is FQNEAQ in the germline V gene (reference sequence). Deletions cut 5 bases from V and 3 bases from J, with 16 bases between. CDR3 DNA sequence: TGTGCCAGCAGCCCCCCGTGGGGGGGGGCTAATGAAAAACTGTTTTTT. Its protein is CASSPPWGGANEKLFF.

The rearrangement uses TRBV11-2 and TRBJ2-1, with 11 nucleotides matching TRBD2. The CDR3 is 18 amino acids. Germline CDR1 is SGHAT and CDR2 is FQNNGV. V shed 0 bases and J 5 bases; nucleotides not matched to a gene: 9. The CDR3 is CASSLDRLAGGLNNEQFF. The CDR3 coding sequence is TGTGCCAGCAGCTTAGATCGCCTAGCGGGAGGATTAAACAATGAGCAGTTCTTC.

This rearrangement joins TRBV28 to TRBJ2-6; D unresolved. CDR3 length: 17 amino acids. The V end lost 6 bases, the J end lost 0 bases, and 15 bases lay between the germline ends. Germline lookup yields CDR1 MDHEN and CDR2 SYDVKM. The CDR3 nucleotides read TGTGCCAGCAGACGAATCTACAGACACTCTGGGGCCAACGTCCTGACTTTC. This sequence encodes CASRRIYRHSGANVLTF. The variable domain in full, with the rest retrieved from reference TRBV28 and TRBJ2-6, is DVKVTQSSRYLVKRTGEKVFLECVQDMDHENMFWYRQDPGLGLRLIYFSYDVKMKEKGDIPEGYSVSREKKERFSLILESASTNQTSMYLCASRRIYRHSGANVLTFGAGSRLTVL.

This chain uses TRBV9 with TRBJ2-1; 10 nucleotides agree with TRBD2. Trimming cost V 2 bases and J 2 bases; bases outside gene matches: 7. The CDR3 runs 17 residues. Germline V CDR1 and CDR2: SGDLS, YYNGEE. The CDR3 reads CASSVTTGTSAYNEQFF. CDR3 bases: TGTGCCAGCAGCGTCACCACCGGGACTAGCGCCTACAATGAGCAGTTCTTC.

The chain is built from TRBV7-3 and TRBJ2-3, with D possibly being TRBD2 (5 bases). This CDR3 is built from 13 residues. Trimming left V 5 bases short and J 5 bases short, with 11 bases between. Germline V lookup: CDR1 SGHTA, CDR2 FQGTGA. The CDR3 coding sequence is TGTGCCAGCAGCATAGTTGAGGGAGATACGCAGTATTTT. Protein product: CASSIVEGDTQYF.

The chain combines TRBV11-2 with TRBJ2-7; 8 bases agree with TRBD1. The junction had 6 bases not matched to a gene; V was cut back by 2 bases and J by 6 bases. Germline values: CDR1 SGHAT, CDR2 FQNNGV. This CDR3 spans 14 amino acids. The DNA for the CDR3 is TGTGCCAGCAGCTTAACCCCCGACAGGGGCGAGCAGTACTTC. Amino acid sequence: CASSLTPDRGEQYF.

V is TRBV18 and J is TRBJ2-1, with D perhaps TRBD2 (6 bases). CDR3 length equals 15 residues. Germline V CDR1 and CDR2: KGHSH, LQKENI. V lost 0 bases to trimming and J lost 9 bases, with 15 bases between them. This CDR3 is CASSPPSGTMGEQFF. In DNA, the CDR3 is TGTGCCAGCTCACCACCTAGCGGCACAATGGGTGAGCAGTTCTTC. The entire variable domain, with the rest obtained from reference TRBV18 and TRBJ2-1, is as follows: NAGVMQNPRHLVRRRGQEARLRCSPMKGHSHVYWYRQLPEEGLKFMVYLQKENIIDESGMPKERFSAEFPKEGPSILRIQQVVRGDSAAYFCASSPPSGTMGEQFFGPGTRLTVL.

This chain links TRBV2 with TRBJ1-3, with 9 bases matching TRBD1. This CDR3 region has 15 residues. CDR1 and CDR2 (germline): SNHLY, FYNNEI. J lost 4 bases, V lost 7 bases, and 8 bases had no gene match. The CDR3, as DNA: TGTGCCAGCACCCGACGGACAGGGGACGGAAACACCATATATTTT. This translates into CASTRRTGDGNTIYF.

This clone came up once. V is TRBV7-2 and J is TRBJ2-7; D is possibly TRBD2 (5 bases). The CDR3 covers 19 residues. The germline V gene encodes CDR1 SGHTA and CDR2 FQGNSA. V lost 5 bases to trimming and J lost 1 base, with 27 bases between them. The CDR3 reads CASSPLGRVATSHSYEQYF. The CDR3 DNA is TGTGCCAGCAGCCCCCTGGGTAGGGTAGCGACCAGCCATTCCTACGAGCAGTACTTC.

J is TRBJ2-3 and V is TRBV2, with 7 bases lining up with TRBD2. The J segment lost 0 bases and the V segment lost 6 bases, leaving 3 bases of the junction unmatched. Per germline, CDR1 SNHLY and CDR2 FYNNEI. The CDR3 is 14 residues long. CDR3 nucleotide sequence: TGTGCCAGCAGAGGACTAGTTAGCACAGATACGCAGTATTTT. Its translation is CASRGLVSTDTQYF.